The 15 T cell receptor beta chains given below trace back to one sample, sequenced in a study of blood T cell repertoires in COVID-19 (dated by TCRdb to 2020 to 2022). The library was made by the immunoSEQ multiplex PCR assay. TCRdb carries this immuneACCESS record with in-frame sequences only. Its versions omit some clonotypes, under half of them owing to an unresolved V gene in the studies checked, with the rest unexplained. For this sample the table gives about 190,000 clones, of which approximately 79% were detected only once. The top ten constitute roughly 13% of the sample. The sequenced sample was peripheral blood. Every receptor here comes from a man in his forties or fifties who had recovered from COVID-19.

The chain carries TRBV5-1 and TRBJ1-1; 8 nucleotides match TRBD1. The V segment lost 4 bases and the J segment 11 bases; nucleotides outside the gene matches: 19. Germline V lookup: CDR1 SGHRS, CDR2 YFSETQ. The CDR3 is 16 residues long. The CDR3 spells CASSVPGTGSSGGAFF. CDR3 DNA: TGCGCCAGCAGCGTACCCGGGACAGGATCGTCTGGGGGCGCTTTCTTT.

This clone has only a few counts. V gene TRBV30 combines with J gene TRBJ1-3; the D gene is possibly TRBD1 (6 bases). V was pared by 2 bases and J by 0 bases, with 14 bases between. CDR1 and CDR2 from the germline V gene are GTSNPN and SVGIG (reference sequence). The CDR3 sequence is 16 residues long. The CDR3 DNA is TGTGCCTGGAGTTACCCGGGACATCACTCTGGAAACACCATATATTTT. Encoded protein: CAWSYPGHHSGNTIYF.

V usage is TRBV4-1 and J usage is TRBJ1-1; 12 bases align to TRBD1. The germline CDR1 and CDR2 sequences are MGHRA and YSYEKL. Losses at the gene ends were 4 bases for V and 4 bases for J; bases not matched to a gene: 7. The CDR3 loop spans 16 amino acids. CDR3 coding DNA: TGCGCCAGCAGCCGTACCGGGACAGGGGGCCTCACTGAAGCTTTCTTT. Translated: CASSRTGTGGLTEAFF.

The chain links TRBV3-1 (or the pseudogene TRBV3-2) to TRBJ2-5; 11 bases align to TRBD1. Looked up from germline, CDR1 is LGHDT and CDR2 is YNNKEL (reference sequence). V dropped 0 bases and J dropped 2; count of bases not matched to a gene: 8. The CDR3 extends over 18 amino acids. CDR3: CASSQDFPWDRGQETQYF. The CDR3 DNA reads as TGTGCCAGCAGCCAAGATTTTCCTTGGGACAGGGGGCAAGAGACCCAGTACTTC.

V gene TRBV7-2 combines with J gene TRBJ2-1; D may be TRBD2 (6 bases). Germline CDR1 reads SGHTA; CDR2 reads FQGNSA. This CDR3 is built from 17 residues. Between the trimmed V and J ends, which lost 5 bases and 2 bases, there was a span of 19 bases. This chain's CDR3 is CASSLNSGTLTYNEQFF. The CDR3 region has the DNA TGTGCCAGCAGCCTAAATAGCGGAACCCTTACCTACAATGAGCAGTTCTTC.

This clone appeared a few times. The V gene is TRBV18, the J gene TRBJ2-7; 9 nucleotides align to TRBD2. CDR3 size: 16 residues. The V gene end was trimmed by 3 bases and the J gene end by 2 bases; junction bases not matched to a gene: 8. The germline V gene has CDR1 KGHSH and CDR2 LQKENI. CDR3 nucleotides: TGTGCCAGCTCACCTCCGCTAGCGGGATCGCCCTACGAGCAGTACTTC. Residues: CASSPPLAGSPYEQYF. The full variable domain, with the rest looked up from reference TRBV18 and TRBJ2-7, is NAGVMQNPRHLVRRRGQEARLRCSPMKGHSHVYWYRQLPEEGLKFMVYLQKENIIDESGMPKERFSAEFPKEGPSILRIQQVVRGDSAAYFCASSPPLAGSPYEQYFGPGTRLTVT.

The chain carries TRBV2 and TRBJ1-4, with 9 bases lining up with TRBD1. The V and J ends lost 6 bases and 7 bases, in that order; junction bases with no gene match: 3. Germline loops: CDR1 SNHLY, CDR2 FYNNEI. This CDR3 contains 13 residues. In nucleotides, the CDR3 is TGTGCCAGCAGCCGGGACAGGGCTGAAAAACTGTTTTTT. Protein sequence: CASSRDRAEKLFF.

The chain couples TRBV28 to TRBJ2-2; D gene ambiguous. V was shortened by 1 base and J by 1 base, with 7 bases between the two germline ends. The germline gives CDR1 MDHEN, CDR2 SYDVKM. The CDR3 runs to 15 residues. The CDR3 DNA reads TGTGCCAGCAGTTTATCTCCCAGGAACACCGGGGAGCTGTTTTTT. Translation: CASSLSPRNTGELFF.

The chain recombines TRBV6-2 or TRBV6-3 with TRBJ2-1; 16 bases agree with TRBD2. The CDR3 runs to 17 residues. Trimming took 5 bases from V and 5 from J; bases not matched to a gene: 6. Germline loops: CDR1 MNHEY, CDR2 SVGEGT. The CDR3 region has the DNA TGTGCCAGCAGTCAGGGACTAGCGGGAGGGCCCCACAATGAGCAGTTCTTC. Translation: CASSQGLAGGPHNEQFF.

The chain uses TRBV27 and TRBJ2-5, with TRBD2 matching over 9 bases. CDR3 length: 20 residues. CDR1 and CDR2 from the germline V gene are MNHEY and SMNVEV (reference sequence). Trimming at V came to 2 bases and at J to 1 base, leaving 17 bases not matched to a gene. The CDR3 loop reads CASSLSGPRASGTIQETQYF. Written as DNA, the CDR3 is TGTGCCAGCAGTTTAAGTGGTCCCCGGGCTAGCGGGACTATCCAAGAGACCCAGTACTTC.

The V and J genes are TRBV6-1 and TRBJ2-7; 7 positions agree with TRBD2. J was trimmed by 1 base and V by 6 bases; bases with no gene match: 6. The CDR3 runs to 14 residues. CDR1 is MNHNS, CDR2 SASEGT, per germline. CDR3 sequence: CASSPPGGSYEQYF. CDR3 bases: TGTGCCAGCAGCCCCCCGGGGGGATCCTACGAGCAGTACTTC.

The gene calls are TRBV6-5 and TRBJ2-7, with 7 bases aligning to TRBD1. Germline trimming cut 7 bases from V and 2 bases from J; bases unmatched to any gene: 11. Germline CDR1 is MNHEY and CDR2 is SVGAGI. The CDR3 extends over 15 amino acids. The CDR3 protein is CASTLQGESPYEQYF. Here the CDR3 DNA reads TGTGCCAGCACGCTTCAGGGGGAGTCCCCCTACGAGCAGTACTTC.

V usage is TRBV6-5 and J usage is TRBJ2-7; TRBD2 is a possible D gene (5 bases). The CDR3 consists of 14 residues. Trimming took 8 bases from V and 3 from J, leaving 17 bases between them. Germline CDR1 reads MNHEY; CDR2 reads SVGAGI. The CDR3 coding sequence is TGTGCCAGCCCATCGGACGGGGAAGTCTACGAGCAGTACTTC. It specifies CASPSDGEVYEQYF.

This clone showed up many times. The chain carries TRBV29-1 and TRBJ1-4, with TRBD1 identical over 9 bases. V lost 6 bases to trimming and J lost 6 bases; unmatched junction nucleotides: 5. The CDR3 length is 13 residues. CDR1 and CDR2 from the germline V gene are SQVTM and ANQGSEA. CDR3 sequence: CSVQGQGYEKLFF. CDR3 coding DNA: TGCAGCGTCCAAGGACAGGGGTATGAAAAACTGTTTTTT. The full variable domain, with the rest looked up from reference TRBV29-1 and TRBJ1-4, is SAVISQKPSRDICQRGTSLTIQCQVDSQVTMMFWYRQQPGQSLTLIATANQGSEATYESGFVIDKFPISRPNLTFSTLTVSNMSPEDSSIYLCSVQGQGYEKLFFGSGTQLSVL.

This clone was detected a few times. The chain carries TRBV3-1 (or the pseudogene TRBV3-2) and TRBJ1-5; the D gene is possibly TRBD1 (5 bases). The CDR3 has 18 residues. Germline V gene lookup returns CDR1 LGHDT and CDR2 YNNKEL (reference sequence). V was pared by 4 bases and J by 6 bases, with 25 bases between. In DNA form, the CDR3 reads TGTGCCAGCAGCCCCTCCGCGACGGGGGAGGCGGTCATTCAGCCCCAGCATTTT. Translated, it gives CASSPSATGEAVIQPQHF.